The 15 T cell receptor beta chains below all came from one sample that was sequenced in a study of CD8+ T cells in alopecia areata. After isolation, RNA underwent reverse transcription to generate cDNA as the sequencing template. Some clones are missing from TCRdb's copy, which holds only in-frame ones; the method was immunoSEQ multiplex PCR. Observed in the sample are roughly 260,000 clones, none of them singletons. Pooled cutaneous lymph node cells were sorted using CD4, CD8alpha, NKG2D, NKG2ACE and other markers. Sequencing used CD4+ T cells sorted from a lymph node. The receptor set was obtained from a C3H/HeJ mouse with alopecia areata. Strain haplotype (MHC): H2-k.

As concerns this clone: Genes here carry mouse names. CDR3 region: CTSGPAVNSPGGAPDYTF. The DNA read from the CDR3 is TGTACTTCTGGGCCAGCAGTGAACTCCCCAGGGGGGGCTCCC. The chain employs TRBV10 and TRBJ1-2. The CDR3 end lies 4 residues beyond the end of the read and is filled in from the germline J gene. TRBV10 is assigned pseudogene status. This CDR3 has 18 amino acids.

This clone was counted a few times. The gene symbols are mouse symbols. The read ends 4 residues shy of where the CDR3 ends; the end is completed using the germline J gene. This chain joins TRBV13-3 and TRBJ1-1; 10 positions match TRBD1. The CDR3 runs to 15 residues. V lost 5 bases to trimming and J lost 0 bases; unmatched junction nucleotides: 4. The germline V gene has CDR1 NNHDY and CDR2 SYVADS. The CDR3 DNA, read in part, is TGTGCCAGCAGGCGACAGGGGGCCACAAACACA. Translation gives CASRRQGATNT. The full CDR3 is CASRRQGATNTEVFF.

This clone was picked up a small number of times. Genes and germline come from the mouse. From the germline J gene comes the end of the CDR3, since the read stops 4 residues before it. The chain couples TRBV3 to TRBJ2-2, with 10 bases aligning to TRBD2. Germline values: CDR1 SNHLY, CDR2 FYNGKV (reference sequence). CDR3 length: 15 residues. CDR3 loop: CASSLGTGEQGQLYF. The DNA read from the CDR3 is TGTGCCAGCAGCCTAGGGACTGGGGAGCAGGGG.

This clone was recorded at least ten times. Mouse names are used for the genes. Read coverage stops 4 residues before the CDR3 terminus; the germline J gene supplies the remainder. The chain employs TRBV17 and TRBJ2-5; the D is unclear. Trimming removed 1 base at V and 0 bases at J, with 8 bases between. The CDR3 runs 15 residues. In germline, CDR1 is MNHDT, CDR2 YYDKIL. CDR3 loop: CASSRVPINQDTQYF. The CDR3 DNA, read in part, is TGTGCTAGCAGTAGAGTCCCCATTAACCAAGAC.

A note on this clone: Gene and germline names: mouse. The read is 4 residues too short to cover the CDR3 end, so that end is filled in from the germline J gene. Other nucleotide sequences from this sample produce the same CDR3. This chain links TRBV13-1 with TRBJ2-2, with 11 bases lining up with TRBD1. The CDR3 length is 15 residues. Germline loops: CDR1 NSHNY, CDR2 SYGAGN. V was pared by 5 bases and J by 1 base, with 1 base of the junction left unmatched. CDR3 in amino acids: CASRGTGGNTGQLYF. CDR3 DNA (partial): TGTGCCAGCAGAGGGACAGGGGGAAACACCGGG.

This clone occurred a few times. A much larger clone differs from this one at a single base, so this may be a read error. Genes here carry mouse names. From the germline J gene comes the end of the CDR3, since the read stops 4 residues before it. The same CDR3 can be traced to other DNA sequences in this sample. The gene calls are TRBV1 and TRBJ2-1; 9 nucleotides agree with TRBD1. Germline V gene sequence: CDR1 NSQYPW, CDR2 LRSPGD (reference sequence). This CDR3 spans 15 amino acids. The junction had 2 bases not matched to a gene; V was cut back by 4 bases and J by 1 base. The sequenced part of the CDR3 DNA is TGCACCTGCAGTGTAGACAGGGGGAACTATGCT. It specifies CTCSVDRGNYA. The CDR3 as a whole reads CTCSVDRGNYAEQFF.

As to this clone: Gene names are mouse gene names. The read ends 4 residues shy of where the CDR3 ends; the end is completed using the germline J gene. This chain uses TRBV17 with TRBJ2-7; the match to TRBD1 covers 11 bases. V gave up 4 bases and J gave up 3 bases; unmatched junction bases: 2. Germline assignment: CDR1 MNHDT and CDR2 YYDKIL. The CDR3 extends over 14 amino acids. The CDR3 is CASSTGQGDYEQYF. The sequenced part of the CDR3 DNA is TGTGCTAGCAGTACGGGACAGGGGGACTAT.

About this clone: Gene labels here are mouse ones. Read sequence stops 4 residues before the CDR3 end, and the germline J gene provides the missing end. The V gene is TRBV13-1, the J gene TRBJ2-1, with 11 positions matching TRBD2. CDR1 is NSHNY, CDR2 SYGAGN, per germline. Germline trimming cut 3 bases from V and 0 bases from J; bases unmatched to any gene: 2. The CDR3 sequence is 16 residues long. CDR3 bases read: TGTGCCAGCAGTGGGGGACTGGGGGATAACTATGCT. Its translation is CASSGGLGDNYA. The whole CDR3 protein reads CASSGGLGDNYAEQFF.

This clone occurred a few times. Here the gene names and germline are mouse. The read ends 4 residues shy of where the CDR3 ends; the end is completed using the germline J gene. The V gene is TRBV17, the J gene TRBJ2-1; 7 bases align to TRBD2. This CDR3 is 14 amino acids long. The V gene end was trimmed by 2 bases and the J gene end by 6 bases; junction bases not matched to a gene: 4. In germline, CDR1 is MNHDT, CDR2 YYDKIL. Here the CDR3 reads CASSRNGGVAEQFF. CDR3 bases read: TGTGCTAGCAGTAGAAACGGGGGGGTTGCT.

This clone has just a few counts. Mouse germline and gene names are used. The CDR3 extends 4 residues past the end of the read, so its final part is completed from the germline J gene. V and J are TRBV13-1 and TRBJ2-3; 10 bases fit TRBD1. The CDR3 runs to 16 residues. The germline gives CDR1 NSHNY, CDR2 SYGAGN. The junction had 4 bases not matched to a gene; V was cut back by 1 base and J by 2 bases. Here the CDR3 reads CASSDMGQGYAETLYF. The part of the CDR3 DNA that was read is TGTGCCAGCAGTGATATGGGACAGGGGTATGCAGAA.

This clone came up a few times. Gene names are mouse gene names. The read ends 4 residues early relative to the CDR3; the germline J gene fills the gap. At the DNA level, this CDR3 is encoded by other sequences in the same sample as well. This chain joins TRBV31 and TRBJ2-3; D gene ambiguous. Germline V lookup: CDR1 GKSSPN, CDR2 SITVG. The CDR3 is 13 residues long. V was pared by 0 bases and J by 0 bases, with 4 bases between. This CDR3 reads CAWSLGSAETLYF. The DNA read from the CDR3 is TGTGCCTGGAGTCTAGGTAGTGCAGAA.

A note on this clone: The listed genes are named as in mouse. The read terminates 4 residues ahead of where the CDR3 ends, so the germline J gene completes it. This chain joins TRBV1 and TRBJ2-2; D remains unclear. Looked up from germline, CDR1 is NSQYPW and CDR2 is LRSPGD (reference sequence). This CDR3 region has 15 residues. The ends were cut back, 4 bases at V and 0 bases at J, with 9 bases in the middle. The CDR3 loop reads CTCSGHGSNTGQLYF. The sequenced CDR3 bases are TGCACCTGCAGTGGACATGGCTCAAACACCGGG.

A note on this clone: Genes and germline come from the mouse. This specimen includes other DNA sequences encoding the same CDR3. The CDR3 region is CASRTGANTGQLYF. The sequenced CDR3 bases are TGTGCCAGCAGGACTGGGGCAAACACCGGG. The chain employs TRBV13-3 and TRBJ2-2, with 8 nucleotides matching TRBD2. With the read ending 4 residues before the CDR3 end, the germline J gene is used to fill in that end. Germline trimming cut 5 bases from V and 0 bases from J; bases unmatched to any gene: 0. The CDR3 covers 14 residues. CDR1 is NNHDY and CDR2 is SYVADS in the germline V gene.

With respect to this clone: Gene names and germline match the mouse. The read is 4 residues too short to cover the CDR3 end, so that end is filled in from the germline J gene. The sample has other DNA sequences that encode this CDR3 too. The chain couples TRBV13-3 to TRBJ2-5; TRBD1 might be the D (5 bases). This CDR3 is built from 14 residues. V dropped 2 bases and J dropped 0 bases, with 7 bases sitting between them. Per the germline V gene, CDR1 is NNHDY and CDR2 is SYVADS. CDR3 DNA (partial): TGTGCCAGCAGTGACAGGGTTAACCAAGAC. Translation gives CASSDRVNQD. The entire CDR3 reads CASSDRVNQDTQYF.

This clone has a handful of counts. Gene names denote mouse genes. The CDR3 end is not reached by the read, which stops 4 residues before it; the germline J gene fills it in. This sequence joins TRBV13-1 and TRBJ1-1, with 10 bases identical to TRBD1. The ends lost 3 bases at V and 0 bases at J; junction bases unmatched: 8. CDR3 length: 17 residues. Looked up from germline, CDR1 is NSHNY and CDR2 is SYGAGN. CDR3 protein: CASSVHGTGDSNTEVFF. Incomplete CDR3 DNA: TGTGCCAGCAGTGTCCATGGGACAGGGGACTCAAACACA.